This TCR beta chain was documented in a study of T cell responses to AZD1222 COVID-19 vaccine. On the study more broadly: Pooled samples include second doses given at about 4 or 12 weeks.

V lost 5 bases to trimming and J lost 6 bases, with 11 bases between them. This CDR3 is 13 amino acids long. Germline CDR1 reads SEHNR; CDR2 reads FQNEAQ (reference sequence). Profiled with immunoSEQ multiplex PCR; TCRdb holds only in-frame clones, not every one. The repertoire holds roughly 150,000 clones, with under 95% as singletons. As for this clone: The antigen is undetermined.

General study findings and limits: Repertoires were sampled only after the peak T cell response. Regions 160-218 and 743-854 held dominance among vaccine-associated CD4 TCRs, which spanned spike. The sample set comprised mostly white British donors with more females, and clonal diversity was possibly underestimated.

The sequence came from an adult in good health. This sequence joins TRBV7-9 and TRBJ2-1; D remains unclear. The material was peripheral blood, obtained on day 0 of AZD1222 vaccination. The CDR3 sequence is CASSPYSVNEQFF. In nucleotides, the CDR3 is TGTGCCAGCAGCCCCTACAGCGTCAATGAGCAGTTCTTC. The whole variable domain, filled in from reference TRBV7-9 and TRBJ2-1, reads DTGVSQNPRHKITKRGQNVTFRCDPISEHNRLYWYRQTLGQGPEFLTYFQNEAQLEKSRLLSDRFSAERPKGSFSTLEIQRTEQGDSAMYLCASSPYSVNEQFFGPGTRLTVL.